These 23 T cell receptor beta chains were sequenced from one sample in a study of graft-versus-host responses after intestinal transplantation. The protocol was immunoSEQ multiplex PCR, while the TCRdb copy is restricted to in-frame clones and leaves out a portion. Altogether around 110,000 clones are present, 90% being singletons, with the ten largest covering approximately 0.17%. Antigens of these TCRs are unknown. Sample: unstimulated CD4+ T cells sorted from spleen or lymph node cells, taken before intestinal transplant. Receptors originate from a human donor who received an intestinal transplant.

The gene calls are TRBV28 and TRBJ1-1, with a tentative D call TRBD1 (5 bases). CDR1 is MDHEN, CDR2 SYDVKM, per germline. CDR3 size: 12 residues. Trimming pared 2 bases from V and 7 bases from J, leaving 8 bases between. The CDR3 loop is CASSLETVEAFF. The CDR3 DNA follows: TGTGCCAGCAGTTTAGAGACAGTTGAAGCTTTCTTT.

The rearrangement joins TRBV18 to TRBJ1-2, with 10 nucleotides matching TRBD1. This CDR3 is 18 amino acids long. CDR1 and CDR2 (germline): KGHSH, LQKENI. The V segment lost 6 bases and the J segment 4 bases; nucleotides outside the gene matches: 17. CDR3 in amino acids: CASSPQAGQGRSPYGYTF. DNA of the CDR3: TGTGCCAGCTCCCCCCAAGCGGGACAGGGGCGATCACCCTATGGCTACACCTTC.

This sequence joins TRBV11-2 and TRBJ2-2; 10 bases align to TRBD1. V was pared by 4 bases and J by 7 bases, with 6 bases of the junction left unmatched. From germline, CDR1 is SGHAT and CDR2 FQNNGV. This CDR3 comprises 15 residues. The CDR3 loop is CASSSRDRGFGELFF. The CDR3 bases are TGTGCCAGCAGCTCCCGGGACAGGGGTTTCGGGGAGCTGTTTTTT.

The chain uses TRBV5-1 and TRBJ2-5, with D unclear. Trimming removed 1 base from V and 4 bases from J, with 14 bases in between. Germline V lookup: CDR1 SGHRS, CDR2 YFSETQ. This CDR3 spans 15 amino acids. The CDR3 protein is CASSLMGIDGETQYF. In DNA form, the CDR3 reads TGCGCCAGCAGCTTGATGGGCATCGACGGAGAGACCCAGTACTTC.

The gene calls are TRBV7-9 and TRBJ2-1; TRBD1 is a possible D gene (5 bases). This CDR3 contains 11 residues. Germline V CDR1 and CDR2: SEHNR, FQNEAQ (reference sequence). Trimming left V 3 bases short and J 16 bases short, with 13 bases between. The CDR3 region is CASSFDVGAFF. In DNA form, the CDR3 reads TGTGCCAGCAGCTTCGACGTAGGGGCATTCTTC.

This chain connects TRBV5-1 to TRBJ2-2; D is ambiguous. With 1 base removed from V and 1 base from J, the gap between germline ends came to 11 bases. Germline V CDR1 and CDR2: SGHRS, YFSETQ. CDR3 length: 16 residues. CDR3 sequence (DNA): TGCGCCAGCAGCTTGACTTCAGACTTGAACACCGGGGAGCTGTTTTTT. Protein: CASSLTSDLNTGELFF.

The chain has TRBV6-6 and TRBJ1-1; TRBD1 agrees at 7 bases. Germline assignment: CDR1 MNHNY and CDR2 SVGAGI (reference sequence). The J segment lost 4 bases and the V segment lost 6 bases, leaving 8 bases of the junction unmatched. This CDR3 spans 14 amino acids. The CDR3, as DNA: TGTGCCAGCAGCTCTGTGACAGGGATCACTGAAGCTTTCTTT. Translating gives CASSSVTGITEAFF.

The chain combines TRBV5-1 with TRBJ2-3; tentative D call: TRBD1 (5 bases). Looked up from germline, CDR1 is SGHRS and CDR2 is YFSETQ. Trimming cost V 0 bases and J 0 bases, with 17 bases left between them. The CDR3 covers 18 residues. The DNA for the CDR3 is TGCGCCAGCAGCTTGGATGGACGGGTGGGGCTAAGCACAGATACGCAGTATTTT. This codes for CASSLDGRVGLSTDTQYF.

The chain combines TRBV6-5 with TRBJ1-1, with a possible D match to TRBD1 (5 bases). Germline V gene sequence: CDR1 MNHEY, CDR2 SVGAGI. Trimming cost V 6 bases and J 7 bases, with 21 bases left between them. The CDR3 covers 15 residues. CDR3 in DNA: TGTGCCAGCAGCTTGGGGGGGGGTTTGATAGGTGAAGCTTTCTTT. The encoded protein is CASSLGGGLIGEAFF.

The chain is built from TRBV6-4 and TRBJ2-3; D gene ambiguous. The CDR3 has 13 residues. V lost 4 bases and J 4 bases, leaving 9 bases between the germline ends. CDR1 is MRHNA and CDR2 is SNTAGT in the germline V gene. The CDR3 loop reads CASSVEEADTQYF. CDR3 in DNA: TGTGCCAGCAGTGTCGAGGAAGCAGATACGCAGTATTTT.

The rearrangement links TRBV5-1 to TRBJ2-5; 9 nucleotides match TRBD2. From germline, CDR1 is SGHRS and CDR2 YFSETQ. Trimming at V came to 0 bases and at J to 4 bases, leaving 4 bases not matched to a gene. The CDR3 runs to 15 residues. This CDR3 is CASSLEGGGAETQYF. The CDR3, as DNA: TGCGCCAGCAGCTTGGAGGGCGGGGGGGCAGAGACCCAGTACTTC.

The chain couples TRBV9 to TRBJ2-3, with 14 bases that match TRBD2. The CDR3 runs 18 residues. Germline V gene data show CDR1 as SGDLS and CDR2 as YYNGEE. V shed 2 bases and J 4 bases; nucleotides not matched to a gene: 9. The CDR3 spells CASSVGLAGGGGADTQYF. Written as DNA, the CDR3 is TGTGCCAGCAGCGTCGGACTAGCGGGAGGTGGGGGGGCAGATACGCAGTATTTT.

The chain links TRBV5-6 to TRBJ2-3; weak D call: TRBD1 (5 bases). The CDR3 is made up of 12 amino acids. Trimming took off 5 bases at V and 5 bases at J, with 9 bases between the two ends. Germline CDR1 SGHDT, CDR2 YYEEEE. The CDR3 loop is CASRHRKDTQYF. The CDR3 bases are TGTGCCAGCAGGCACAGGAAAGATACGCAGTATTTT.

This clone was observed a few times. This sample includes further DNA sequences coding for the same CDR3. The J gene is TRBJ1-5, the V gene TRBV30; a possible D gene is TRBD1 (6 bases). V shed 2 bases and J shed 2 bases, with 7 bases lying between them. This CDR3 contains 13 residues. Germline CDR1 is GTSNPN and CDR2 is SVGIG (reference sequence). CDR3 DNA sequence: TGTGCCTGGAGTCCAGGGGGCAATCAGCCCCAGCATTTT. This encodes CAWSPGGNQPQHF.

This clone was seen a single time. The V gene is TRBV18, the J gene TRBJ1-1; TRBD1 might be the D (6 bases). Deletions cut 3 bases from V and 1 base from J, with 18 bases between. The CDR3 has 17 residues. Germline CDR1 KGHSH, CDR2 LQKENI. CDR3 sequence reads: CASSPLGLNRANTEAFF. As DNA, the CDR3 is TGTGCCAGCTCACCGCTCGGCTTAAACAGGGCGAACACTGAAGCTTTCTTT.

The chain employs TRBV28 and TRBJ2-7; 11 bases fit TRBD2. The trim removed 2 bases at V and 5 bases at J, leaving 2 bases unmatched. CDR1 MDHEN and CDR2 SYDVKM come from the germline V gene. This CDR3 comprises 14 residues. The CDR3 DNA reads TGTGCCAGCAGTTTAGGACTAGCGGGCCACGAGCAGTACTTC. This encodes CASSLGLAGHEQYF. Filled out from reference TRBV28 and TRBJ2-7, the complete variable domain reads DVKVTQSSRYLVKRTGEKVFLECVQDMDHENMFWYRQDPGLGLRLIYFSYDVKMKEKGDIPEGYSVSREKKERFSLILESASTNQTSMYLCASSLGLAGHEQYFGPGTRLTVT.

The V gene is TRBV9, the J gene TRBJ2-2, with a possible D match to TRBD2 (6 bases). V shed 3 bases and J shed 3 bases, with 9 bases lying between them. Germline lookup yields CDR1 SGDLS and CDR2 YYNGEE. This CDR3 comprises 14 residues. In DNA, the CDR3 is TGTGCCAGCAGCGCCGCGGGATACACCGGGGAGCTGTTTTTT. It codes for CASSAAGYTGELFF.

The V call is TRBV19, the J call TRBJ2-1; no clear D gene. In germline, CDR1 is LNHDA, CDR2 SQIVND (reference sequence). The CDR3 covers 12 residues. V lost 8 bases, J lost 8 bases, and 13 bases lay in between. CDR3: CASSLRRDEQFF. Written as DNA, the CDR3 is TGTGCCAGTTCTCTGAGGCGTGATGAGCAGTTCTTC. The whole variable domain, filled in from reference TRBV19 and TRBJ2-1, reads DGGITQSPKYLFRKEGQNVTLSCEQNLNHDAMYWYRQDPGQGLRLIYYSQIVNDFQKGDIAEGYSVSREKKESFPLTVTSAQKNPTAFYLCASSLRRDEQFFGPGTRLTVL.

The V gene is TRBV27, the J gene TRBJ1-5; 9 bases align to TRBD1. With V trimmed by 5 bases and J by 4 bases, 9 bases remained unmatched. Germline V gene data show CDR1 as MNHEY and CDR2 as SMNVEV (reference sequence). This CDR3 spans 16 amino acids. This CDR3 is CASSLQGTGKNQPQHF. CDR3 in DNA: TGTGCCAGCAGTCTTCAGGGGACAGGGAAGAATCAGCCCCAGCATTTT.

This clone was recorded once. The chain carries TRBV4-1 and TRBJ2-1; 14 nucleotides line up with TRBD2. This CDR3 is built from 18 residues. V trimming: 7 bases; J trimming: 0 bases; junction bases outside the gene matches: 8. Germline-derived CDR1 and CDR2 are MGHRA and YSYEKL. The CDR3: CASTKGLAGDISYNEQFF. The CDR3 bases are TGCGCCAGCACCAAGGGACTAGCGGGGGACATCTCCTACAATGAGCAGTTCTTC.

The chain uses TRBV7-2 and TRBJ2-7; D perhaps matches TRBD2 (6 bases). Per germline, CDR1 SGHTA and CDR2 FQGNSA. Trimming removed 1 base from V and 7 bases from J, with 14 bases in between. This CDR3 region has 14 residues. CDR3 sequence reads: CASSLGGWRVEQYF. CDR3 DNA sequence: TGTGCCAGCAGCTTAGGCGGCTGGAGGGTTGAGCAGTACTTC.

The gene calls are TRBV9 and TRBJ1-4, with 10 bases identical to TRBD1. The junction had 6 bases not matched to a gene; V was cut back by 3 bases and J by 7 bases. The germline V gene encodes CDR1 SGDLS and CDR2 YYNGEE. CDR3 length equals 15 residues. The CDR3 nucleotides read TGTGCCAGCAGCGCAGGGGACAGGGGTTCTGAAAAACTGTTTTTT. Its protein is CASSAGDRGSEKLFF. The full variable domain, in which reference TRBV9 and TRBJ1-4 provide the parts outside the CDR3, is DSGVTQTPKHLITATGQRVTLRCSPRSGDLSVYWYQQSLDQGLQFLIQYYNGEERAKGNILERFSAQQFPDLHSELNLSSLELGDSALYFCASSAGDRGSEKLFFGSGTQLSVL.

V usage is TRBV6-1 and J usage is TRBJ2-1, with D possibly TRBD2 on 6 matching bases. Germline lookup yields CDR1 MNHNS and CDR2 SASEGT. V shed 2 bases and J shed 9 bases, with 14 bases lying between them. The CDR3 loop spans 14 amino acids. The CDR3 sequence is CASSESGWVGEQFF. The CDR3 DNA follows: TGTGCCAGCAGTGAAAGCGGGTGGGTGGGTGAGCAGTTCTTC.